Detailed here is one T cell receptor beta chain. The antigen is unknown. This specimen belongs to a study of cytomegalovirus exposure and HLA in healthy donors. Study conclusions and caveats: Per a prior analysis, the majority of TCR beta V segments were productive roughly 87% or roughly 30% of the time. What TCR beta sequences reportedly achieved was accurate prediction of HLA-A and HLA-B alleles in most subjects.

Primers for the PCR totalled 60 Vbeta and 13 Jbeta. In the original processing: Among the unique TCR beta chains that a later analysis counted, about 84 million in all, about 10 million were shared. Some clones are missing from TCRdb's copy, which holds only in-frame ones; the method was immunoSEQ multiplex PCR. The V and J calls and clone size come from that table; D and trimming were worked out from the DNA. The sample lists 100,000 to 150,000 clones, roughly 76% occurring once. Donors showed nominal health when sampled, although they likely had unrecorded immune exposures. The sample consisted of PBMCs. The clonotype originates from a woman aged 50 to 60 in good health and CMV-seronegative.

The CDR3 region is CASSPQTGNTEAFF. The CDR3 coding sequence is TGTGCCAGCAGCCCCCAGACAGGGAACACTGAAGCTTTCTTT. V and J are TRBV9 and TRBJ1-1; TRBD1 is a possible D gene (6 bases). V lost 4 bases and J lost 1, with 11 bases in between. The germline gives CDR1 SGDLS, CDR2 YYNGEE. The CDR3 has 14 amino acids.